One sample yielded the 22 T cell receptor beta chains listed below, sequenced in a study of lymphopenia after photon versus proton radiotherapy. TCRdb's copy holds only in-frame clones and misses some; the assay was immunoSEQ multiplex PCR. The sample yields 20,000 to 30,000 clones, roughly 85% seen once. The material was peripheral blood, obtained from a patient treated with photon-based radiotherapy. The receptor source for this set is a young man with gastric cancer.

J is TRBJ2-7 and V is TRBV7-9, with a weak D call TRBD1 (5 bases). Trimming stripped 1 base from V and 3 bases from J, with 13 bases between. Looked up from germline, CDR1 is SEHNR and CDR2 is FQNEAQ (reference sequence). There are 15 residues in the CDR3. Here the CDR3 DNA reads TGTGCCAGCAGCTTAGGCCCTGGACAAATCTACGAGCAGTACTTC. It codes for CASSLGPGQIYEQYF. Supplemented by reference TRBV7-9 and TRBJ2-7, the full variable domain reads DTGVSQNPRHKITKRGQNVTFRCDPISEHNRLYWYRQTLGQGPEFLTYFQNEAQLEKSRLLSDRFSAERPKGSFSTLEIQRTEQGDSAMYLCASSLGPGQIYEQYFGPGTRLTVT.

The chain uses TRBV12-5 and TRBJ2-7; 10 nucleotides line up with TRBD1. The germline CDR1 and CDR2 sequences are LGHNT and FRNRAP. After removal of 1 base from V and 3 bases from J, the junction contained 6 bases not matched to a gene. The CDR3 has 16 residues. The DNA of the CDR3 is TGTGCTAGTGGTTTGGCTCTGACAGGGGGCAGCTACGAGCAGTACTTC. It specifies CASGLALTGGSYEQYF.

This chain links TRBV29-1 with TRBJ1-4, with 7 bases identical to TRBD1. Germline assignment: CDR1 SQVTM and CDR2 ANQGSEA. Germline trimming cut 6 bases from V and 6 bases from J; bases unmatched to any gene: 19. The CDR3 runs to 17 residues. The CDR3 DNA sequence: TGCAGCGTGCGACTAACCGAACCGGGACAGTCGGATGAAAAACTGTTTTTT. Protein: CSVRLTEPGQSDEKLFF.

In its sample, this clone was seen a few times. The chain couples TRBV7-9 to TRBJ2-7; tentative D call: TRBD1 (6 bases). This CDR3 is built from 15 residues. The V end lost 8 bases, the J end lost 0 bases, and 17 bases lay between the germline ends. Germline V CDR1 and CDR2: SEHNR, FQNEAQ (reference sequence). CDR3 in amino acids: CASSEGEFASYEQYF. In DNA, the CDR3 is TGTGCCAGCTCAGAGGGGGAGTTCGCCTCCTACGAGCAGTACTTC.

The chain employs TRBV18 and TRBJ2-2; no reliable D call. Trimming shortened V by 1 base and J by 5 bases, and 11 bases separated the two germline ends. Per germline, CDR1 KGHSH and CDR2 LQKENI. This CDR3 has 15 amino acids. In DNA, the CDR3 is TGTGCCAGCTCACCACTTAAGCTGGGGACCGGGGAGCTGTTTTTT. This codes for CASSPLKLGTGELFF.

This chain joins TRBV28 and TRBJ1-1; D is undetermined. This CDR3 is built from 16 residues. Germline V lookup: CDR1 MDHEN, CDR2 SYDVKM. Between the trimmed V and J ends, which lost 5 bases and 1 base, there was a span of 17 bases. CDR3 coding DNA: TGTGCCAGCAGTGCCTGGGTTGTAGAGGGGAACACTGAAGCTTTCTTT. This translates into CASSAWVVEGNTEAFF.

The chain couples TRBV27 to TRBJ2-7, with TRBD2 identical over 15 bases. CDR1 is MNHEY and CDR2 is SMNVEV in the germline V gene (reference sequence). Unmatched junction bases numbered 16, after V lost 6 bases and J lost 1 base. This CDR3 is 20 amino acids long. CDR3: CASSLHGTSGRRGGSYEQYF. CDR3 in DNA: TGTGCCAGCAGCCTACACGGGACTAGCGGGAGGAGGGGGGGTTCCTACGAGCAGTACTTC.

The sample holds one count of this clone. The rearrangement joins TRBV7-9 to TRBJ2-7; 11 positions match TRBD1. The CDR3 runs 16 residues. Germline CDR1 reads SEHNR; CDR2 reads FQNEAQ (reference sequence). The V gene end was trimmed by 3 bases and the J gene end by 1 base; junction bases not matched to a gene: 5. CDR3 DNA: TGTGCCAGCAGCTTGAGCCGGGACAGGGGGTCCTACGAGCAGTACTTC. Translated, it gives CASSLSRDRGSYEQYF.

As to this clone: Because it lacks the conserved phenylalanine or tryptophan at the end, this CDR3 is likely a read error. The DNA is omitted, as the CDR3 cannot be located on it reliably, and the CDR3 follows TCRdb's listing. The chain carries TRBV6-5 and TRBJ1-1. The CDR3 sequence runs 11 residues, both termini included. Germline-derived CDR1 and CDR2 are MNHEY and SVGAGI. This CDR3 is CASSLGRDALL.

The rearrangement links TRBV28 to TRBJ2-3, with a possible D match to TRBD2 (6 bases). This CDR3 is built from 14 residues. V lost 4 bases and J lost 0, with 8 bases in between. Germline V CDR1 and CDR2: MDHEN, SYDVKM. CDR3 DNA: TGTGCCAGCAGTTCGGGAGTTAGCACAGATACGCAGTATTTT. This codes for CASSSGVSTDTQYF. The complete variable domain, with remaining parts taken from reference TRBV28 and TRBJ2-3, reads DVKVTQSSRYLVKRTGEKVFLECVQDMDHENMFWYRQDPGLGLRLIYFSYDVKMKEKGDIPEGYSVSREKKERFSLILESASTNQTSMYLCASSSGVSTDTQYFGPGTRLTVL.

V usage is TRBV5-4 and J usage is TRBJ2-3, with D possibly called TRBD1 or TRBD2 (6 bases each). Germline assignment: CDR1 SGHNT and CDR2 YYREEE (reference sequence). This CDR3 is 16 amino acids long. Trimming cost V 5 bases and J 5 bases, with 21 bases left between them. Written as DNA, the CDR3 is TGTGCCAGCAGTCTTTTCGGGGGCCCACTGGGAGATACGCAGTATTTT. Protein sequence: CASSLFGGPLGDTQYF. The full variable domain, completed using reference TRBV5-4 and TRBJ2-3, is ETGVTQSPTHLIKTRGQQVTLRCSSQSGHNTVSWYQQALGQGPQFIFQYYREEENGRGNFPPRFSGLQFPNYSSELNVNALELDDSALYLCASSLFGGPLGDTQYFGPGTRLTVL.

The chain employs TRBV18 and TRBJ2-2; 9 nucleotides line up with TRBD1. CDR3 length: 13 residues. The germline V gene has CDR1 KGHSH and CDR2 LQKENI. The V and J ends lost 2 bases and 9 bases, in that order; junction bases with no gene match: 1. CDR3 region: CASSPGTGRELFF. In DNA, the CDR3 is TGTGCCAGCTCACCAGGGACAGGGAGGGAGCTGTTTTTT.

This chain connects TRBV2 to TRBJ2-5; 12 bases map to TRBD2. CDR1 is SNHLY, CDR2 FYNNEI, per germline. The J segment lost 4 bases and the V segment lost 7 bases, leaving 4 bases of the junction unmatched. This CDR3 spans 14 amino acids. The CDR3 DNA reads TGTGCCAGCAAAGCTAGCGGGGGGGCAGAGACCCAGTACTTC. Protein: CASKASGGAETQYF.

The chain recombines TRBV5-1 with TRBJ2-1, with D uncertain. The CDR3 contains 11 residues. Per germline, CDR1 SGHRS and CDR2 YFSETQ. V lost 0 bases and J 9 bases, leaving 4 bases between the germline ends. DNA of the CDR3: TGCGCCAGCAGCTTGGGAGGTGAGCAGTTCTTC. It specifies CASSLGGEQFF. The full variable domain, its missing parts supplied by reference TRBV5-1 and TRBJ2-1, is KAGVTQTPRYLIKTRGQQVTLSCSPISGHRSVSWYQQTPGQGLQFLFEYFSETQRNKGNFPGRFSGRQFSNSRSEMNVSTLELGDSALYLCASSLGGEQFFGPGTRLTVL.

The chain uses TRBV11-1 and TRBJ1-1, with no clear D. Trimming removed 3 bases from V and 1 base from J, with 6 bases in between. Looked up from germline, CDR1 is SGHAT and CDR2 is FQDESV (reference sequence). The CDR3 is 13 amino acids. CDR3 in amino acids: CASSFTRNTEAFF. The CDR3 region has the DNA TGTGCCAGCAGCTTTACCAGGAACACTGAAGCTTTCTTT.

J is TRBJ1-1 and V is TRBV5-4; tentatively, D is TRBD1 (5 bases). CDR1 and CDR2 (germline): SGHNT, YYREEE (reference sequence). V lost 1 base, J lost 0 bases, and 7 bases lay in between. The CDR3 has 14 residues. The CDR3: CASSLIGVNTEAFF. CDR3 bases: TGTGCCAGCAGCTTGATAGGGGTGAACACTGAAGCTTTCTTT.

This clone was seen just once. The chain recombines TRBV5-1 with TRBJ1-4, with 8 bases lining up with TRBD1. In germline, CDR1 is SGHRS, CDR2 YFSETQ. This CDR3 comprises 19 residues. After removal of 2 bases from V and 6 bases from J, the junction contained 18 bases not matched to a gene. CDR3 DNA sequence: TGCGCCAGCAGCTTAAACCCAGGGGGCGGCCCCGTTAGGGATGAAAAACTGTTTTTT. It is translated as CASSLNPGGGPVRDEKLFF.

The chain employs TRBV6-5 and TRBJ1-2; D remains ambiguous. The CDR3 extends over 14 amino acids. Germline V lookup: CDR1 MNHEY, CDR2 SVGAGI. The V gene lost 6 bases and the J gene lost 1 base, with 12 bases spanning the gap. This CDR3 is CASSLNTLNYGYTF. For the CDR3, the DNA is TGTGCCAGCAGCCTTAACACCCTTAACTATGGCTACACCTTC.

This chain connects TRBV6-6 to TRBJ2-3; D not resolved. The germline CDR1 and CDR2 sequences are MNHNY and SVGAGI (reference sequence). The ends were cut back, 7 bases at V and 2 bases at J, with 7 bases in the middle. This CDR3 has 12 amino acids. CDR3 sequence reads: CASTLNTDTQYF. CDR3 bases: TGTGCCAGCACACTTAACACAGATACGCAGTATTTT.

The chain carries TRBV6-5 and TRBJ1-6; D gene unclear. The CDR3 extends over 15 amino acids. The V and J ends lost 0 bases and 12 bases respectively, with 15 bases between them. Germline V CDR1 and CDR2: MNHEY, SVGAGI. The CDR3: CASSYSVRLEQPLHF. The CDR3 region has the DNA TGTGCCAGCAGTTACTCTGTCCGTCTCGAACAACCCCTCCACTTT.

The rearrangement links TRBV5-6 to TRBJ1-5; 9 nucleotides align to TRBD1. There are 15 residues in the CDR3. Germline loops: CDR1 SGHDT, CDR2 YYEEEE. Trimming at V came to 3 bases and at J to 3 bases, leaving 4 bases not matched to a gene. The CDR3 region has the DNA TGTGCCAGCAGCTCCGGGACAGGGTACAATCAGCCCCAGCATTTT. It yields the protein CASSSGTGYNQPQHF.

V gene TRBV11-2 combines with J gene TRBJ2-1, with 9 bases fitting TRBD1. J was trimmed by 7 bases and V by 1 base; bases with no gene match: 5. This CDR3 contains 15 residues. Germline CDR1 is SGHAT and CDR2 is FQNNGV. CDR3 in amino acids: CASSLATGGWNEQFF. DNA of the CDR3: TGTGCCAGCAGCTTAGCAACAGGGGGCTGGAATGAGCAGTTCTTC.